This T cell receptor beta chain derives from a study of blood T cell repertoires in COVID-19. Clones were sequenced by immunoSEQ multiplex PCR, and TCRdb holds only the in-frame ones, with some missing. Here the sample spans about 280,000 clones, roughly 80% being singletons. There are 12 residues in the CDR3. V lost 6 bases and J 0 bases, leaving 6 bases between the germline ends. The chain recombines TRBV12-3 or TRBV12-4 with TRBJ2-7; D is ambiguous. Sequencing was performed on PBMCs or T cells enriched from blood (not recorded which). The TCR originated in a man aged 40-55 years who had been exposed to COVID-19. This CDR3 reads CASSANSYEQYF. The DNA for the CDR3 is TGTGCCAGCAGCGCGAACTCCTACGAGCAGTACTTC.